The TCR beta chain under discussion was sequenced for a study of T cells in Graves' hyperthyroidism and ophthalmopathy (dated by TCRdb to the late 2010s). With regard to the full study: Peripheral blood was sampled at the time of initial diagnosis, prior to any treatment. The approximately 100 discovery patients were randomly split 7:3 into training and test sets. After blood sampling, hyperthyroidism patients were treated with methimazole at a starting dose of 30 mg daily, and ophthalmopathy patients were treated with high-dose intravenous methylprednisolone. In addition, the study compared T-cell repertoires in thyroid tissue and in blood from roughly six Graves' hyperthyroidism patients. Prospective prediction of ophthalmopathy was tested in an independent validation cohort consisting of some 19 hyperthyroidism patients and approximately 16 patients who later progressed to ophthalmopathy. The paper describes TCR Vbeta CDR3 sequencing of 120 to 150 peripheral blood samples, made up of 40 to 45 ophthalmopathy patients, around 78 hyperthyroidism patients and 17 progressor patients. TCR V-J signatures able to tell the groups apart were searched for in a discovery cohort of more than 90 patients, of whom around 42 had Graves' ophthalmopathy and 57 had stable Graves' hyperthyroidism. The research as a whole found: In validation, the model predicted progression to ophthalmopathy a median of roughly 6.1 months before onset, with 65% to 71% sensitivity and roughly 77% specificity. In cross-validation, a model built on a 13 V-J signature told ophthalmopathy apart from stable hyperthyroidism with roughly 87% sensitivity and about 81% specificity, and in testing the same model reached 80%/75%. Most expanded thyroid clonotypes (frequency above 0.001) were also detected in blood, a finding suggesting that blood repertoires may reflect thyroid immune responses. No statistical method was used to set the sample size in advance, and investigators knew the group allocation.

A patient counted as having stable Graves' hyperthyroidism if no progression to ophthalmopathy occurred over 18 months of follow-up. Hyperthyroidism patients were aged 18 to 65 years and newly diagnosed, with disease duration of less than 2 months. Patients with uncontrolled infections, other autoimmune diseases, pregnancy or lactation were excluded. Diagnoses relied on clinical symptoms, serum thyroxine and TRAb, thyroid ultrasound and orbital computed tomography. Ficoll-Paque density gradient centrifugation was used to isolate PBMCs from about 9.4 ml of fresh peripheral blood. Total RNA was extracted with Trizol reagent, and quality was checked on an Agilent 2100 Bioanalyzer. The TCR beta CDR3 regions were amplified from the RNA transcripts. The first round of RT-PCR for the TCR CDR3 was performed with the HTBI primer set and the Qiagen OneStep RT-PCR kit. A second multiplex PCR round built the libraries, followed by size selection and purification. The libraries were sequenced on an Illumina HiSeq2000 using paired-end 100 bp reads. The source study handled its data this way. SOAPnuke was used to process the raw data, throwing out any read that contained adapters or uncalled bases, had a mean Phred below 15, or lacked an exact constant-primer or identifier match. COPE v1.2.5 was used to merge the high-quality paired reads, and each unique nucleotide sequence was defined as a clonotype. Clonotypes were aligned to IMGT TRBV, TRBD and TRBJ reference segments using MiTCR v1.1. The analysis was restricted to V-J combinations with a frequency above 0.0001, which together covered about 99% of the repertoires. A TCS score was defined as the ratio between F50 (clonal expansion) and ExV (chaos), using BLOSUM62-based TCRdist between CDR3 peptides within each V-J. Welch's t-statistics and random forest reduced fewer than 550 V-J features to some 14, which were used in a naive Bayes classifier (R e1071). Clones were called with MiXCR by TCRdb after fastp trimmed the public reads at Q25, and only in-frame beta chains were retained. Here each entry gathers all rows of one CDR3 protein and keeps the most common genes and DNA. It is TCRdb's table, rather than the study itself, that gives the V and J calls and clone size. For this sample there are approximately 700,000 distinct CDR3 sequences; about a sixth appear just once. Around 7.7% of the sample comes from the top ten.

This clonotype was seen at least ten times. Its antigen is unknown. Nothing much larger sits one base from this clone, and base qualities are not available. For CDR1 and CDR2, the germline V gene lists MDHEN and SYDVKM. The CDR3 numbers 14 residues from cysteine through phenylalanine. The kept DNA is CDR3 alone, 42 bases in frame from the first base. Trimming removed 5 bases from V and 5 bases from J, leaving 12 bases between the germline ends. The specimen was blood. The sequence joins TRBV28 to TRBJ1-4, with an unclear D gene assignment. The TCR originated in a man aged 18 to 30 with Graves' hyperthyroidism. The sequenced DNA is TGTGCCAGCAGTCCTCAGCCTCCCAATGAAAAACTGTTTTTT. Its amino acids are CASSPQPPNEKLFF. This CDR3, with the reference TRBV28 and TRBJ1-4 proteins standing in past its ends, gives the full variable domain DVKVTQSSRYLVKRTGEKVFLECVQDMDHENMFWYRQDPGLGLRLIYFSYDVKMKEKGDIPEGYSVSREKKERFSLILESASTNQTSMYLCASSPQPPNEKLFFGSGTQLSVL.